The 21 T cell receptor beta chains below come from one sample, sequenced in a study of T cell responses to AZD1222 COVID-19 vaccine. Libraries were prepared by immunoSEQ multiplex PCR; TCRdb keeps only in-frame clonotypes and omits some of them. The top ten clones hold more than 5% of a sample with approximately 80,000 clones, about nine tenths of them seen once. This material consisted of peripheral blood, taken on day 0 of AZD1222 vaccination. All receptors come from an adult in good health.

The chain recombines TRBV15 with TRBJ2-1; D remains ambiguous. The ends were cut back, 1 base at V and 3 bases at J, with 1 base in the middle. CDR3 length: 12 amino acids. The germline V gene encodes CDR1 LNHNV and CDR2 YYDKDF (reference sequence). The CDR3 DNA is TGTGCCACCAGCAGAGGCTACAATGAGCAGTTCTTC. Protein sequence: CATSRGYNEQFF. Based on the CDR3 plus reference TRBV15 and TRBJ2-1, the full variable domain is DAMVIQNPRYQVTQFGKPVTLSCSQTLNHNVMYWYQQKSSQAPKLLFHYYDKDFNNEADTPDNFQSRRPNTSFCFLDIRSPGLGDTAMYLCATSRGYNEQFFGPGTRLTVL.

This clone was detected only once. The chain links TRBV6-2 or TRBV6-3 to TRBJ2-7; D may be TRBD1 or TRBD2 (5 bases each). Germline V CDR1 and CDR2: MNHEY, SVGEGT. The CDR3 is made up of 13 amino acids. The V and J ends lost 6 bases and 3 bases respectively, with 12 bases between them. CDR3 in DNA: TGTGCCAGCAGCCCCGGGGCATACTACGAGCAGTACTTC. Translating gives CASSPGAYYEQYF.

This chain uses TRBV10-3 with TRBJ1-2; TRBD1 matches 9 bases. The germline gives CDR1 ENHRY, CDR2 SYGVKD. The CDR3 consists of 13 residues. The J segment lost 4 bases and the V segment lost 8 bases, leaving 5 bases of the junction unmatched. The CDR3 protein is CAIAGQGFYGYTF. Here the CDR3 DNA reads TGTGCCATCGCGGGACAGGGTTTCTATGGCTACACCTTC.

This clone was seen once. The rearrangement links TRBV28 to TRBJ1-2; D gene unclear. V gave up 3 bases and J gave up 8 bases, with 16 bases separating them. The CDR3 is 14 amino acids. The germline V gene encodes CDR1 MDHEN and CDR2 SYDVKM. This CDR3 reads CASSFRIDGEGYTF. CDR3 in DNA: TGTGCCAGCAGTTTTCGGATTGACGGGGAGGGCTACACCTTC.

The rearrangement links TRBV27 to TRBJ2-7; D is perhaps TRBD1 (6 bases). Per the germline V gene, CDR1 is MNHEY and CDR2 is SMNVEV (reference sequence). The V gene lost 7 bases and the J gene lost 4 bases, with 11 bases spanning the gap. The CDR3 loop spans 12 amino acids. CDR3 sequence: CASKTGLYEQYF. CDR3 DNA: TGTGCCAGCAAAACAGGGCTTTACGAGCAGTACTTC.

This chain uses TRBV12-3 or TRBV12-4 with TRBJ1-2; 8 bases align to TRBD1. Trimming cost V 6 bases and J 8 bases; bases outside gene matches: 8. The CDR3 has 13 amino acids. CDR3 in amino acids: CASRGTGRDGYTF. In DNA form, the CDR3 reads TGTGCCAGCAGGGGGACAGGACGGGACGGCTACACCTTC.

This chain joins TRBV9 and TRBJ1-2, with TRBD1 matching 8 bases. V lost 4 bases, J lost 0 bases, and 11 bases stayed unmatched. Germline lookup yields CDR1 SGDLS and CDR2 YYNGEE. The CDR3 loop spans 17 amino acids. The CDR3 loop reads CASSPRTGISSNYGYTF. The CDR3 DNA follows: TGTGCCAGCAGCCCGAGGACAGGGATCTCCTCTAACTATGGCTACACCTTC.

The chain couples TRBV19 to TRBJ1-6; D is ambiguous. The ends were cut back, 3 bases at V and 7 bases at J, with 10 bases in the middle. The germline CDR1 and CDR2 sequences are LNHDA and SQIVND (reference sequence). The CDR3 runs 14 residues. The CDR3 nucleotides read TGTGCCAGTAGTATTTCGGGGAGCAATTCACCCCTCCACTTT. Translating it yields CASSISGSNSPLHF.

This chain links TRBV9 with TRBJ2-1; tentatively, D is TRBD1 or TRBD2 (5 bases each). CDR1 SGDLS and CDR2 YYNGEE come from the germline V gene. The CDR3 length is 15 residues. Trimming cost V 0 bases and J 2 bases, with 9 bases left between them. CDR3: CASSVVGVPYNEQFF. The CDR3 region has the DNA TGTGCCAGCAGCGTAGTGGGGGTCCCCTACAATGAGCAGTTCTTC.

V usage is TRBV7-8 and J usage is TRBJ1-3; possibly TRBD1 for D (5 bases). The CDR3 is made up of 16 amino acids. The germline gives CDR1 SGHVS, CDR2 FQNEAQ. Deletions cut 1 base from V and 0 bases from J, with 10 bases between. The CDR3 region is CASSLDLTASGNTIYF. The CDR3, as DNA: TGTGCCAGCAGCTTAGATTTGACAGCCTCTGGAAACACCATATATTTT. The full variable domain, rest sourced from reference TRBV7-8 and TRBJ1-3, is GAGVSQSPRYKVAKRGQDVALRCDPISGHVSLFWYQQALGQGPEFLTYFQNEAQLDKSGLPSDRFFAERPEGSVSTLKIQRTQQEDSAVYLCASSLDLTASGNTIYFGEGSWLTVV.

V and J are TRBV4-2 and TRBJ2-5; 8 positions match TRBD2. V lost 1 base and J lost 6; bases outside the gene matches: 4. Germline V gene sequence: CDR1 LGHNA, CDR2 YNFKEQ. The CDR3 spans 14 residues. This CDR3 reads CASSQGSGGQTQYF. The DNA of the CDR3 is TGTGCCAGCAGCCAAGGGAGCGGGGGCCAGACCCAGTACTTC.

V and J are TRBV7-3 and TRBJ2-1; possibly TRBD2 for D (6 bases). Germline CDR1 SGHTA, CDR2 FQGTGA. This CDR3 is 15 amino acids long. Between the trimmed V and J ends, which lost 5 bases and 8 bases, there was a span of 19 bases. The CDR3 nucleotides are TGTGCCAGCAGCCAACGGGACTCCTACCCTCATGAGCAGTTCTTC. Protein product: CASSQRDSYPHEQFF.

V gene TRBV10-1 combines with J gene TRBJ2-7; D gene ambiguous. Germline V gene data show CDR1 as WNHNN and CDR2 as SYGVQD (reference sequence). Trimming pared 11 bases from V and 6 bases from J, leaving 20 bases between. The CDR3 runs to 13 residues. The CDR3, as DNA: TGCGCCCGAAATGCCACGGTCGTTGGCGAGCAGTACTTC. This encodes CARNATVVGEQYF.

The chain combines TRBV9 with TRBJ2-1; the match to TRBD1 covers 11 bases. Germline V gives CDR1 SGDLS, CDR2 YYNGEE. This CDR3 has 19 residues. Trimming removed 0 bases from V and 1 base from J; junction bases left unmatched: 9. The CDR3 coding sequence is TGTGCCAGCAGCGTAGCGGGGACAGGGGGTCCCCAATCCTACAATGAGCAGTTCTTC. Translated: CASSVAGTGGPQSYNEQFF.

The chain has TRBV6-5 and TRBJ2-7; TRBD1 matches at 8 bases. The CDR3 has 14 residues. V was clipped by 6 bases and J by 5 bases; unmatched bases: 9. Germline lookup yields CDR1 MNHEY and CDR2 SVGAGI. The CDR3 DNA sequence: TGTGCCAGCAGGGGGACAGGTAGTTTCCACGAGCAGTACTTC. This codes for CASRGTGSFHEQYF.

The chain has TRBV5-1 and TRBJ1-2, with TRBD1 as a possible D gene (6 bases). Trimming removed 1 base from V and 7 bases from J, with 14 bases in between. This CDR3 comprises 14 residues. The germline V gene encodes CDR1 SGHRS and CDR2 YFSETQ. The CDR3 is CASSLWSGECGYTF. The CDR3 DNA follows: TGCGCCAGCAGCTTGTGGTCAGGGGAGTGTGGCTACACCTTC.

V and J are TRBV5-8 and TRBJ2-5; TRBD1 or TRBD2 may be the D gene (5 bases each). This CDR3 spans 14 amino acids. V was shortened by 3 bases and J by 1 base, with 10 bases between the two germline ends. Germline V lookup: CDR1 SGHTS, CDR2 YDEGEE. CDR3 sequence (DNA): TGTGCCAGCAGCTACCGGGACGGCCAAGAGACCCAGTACTTC. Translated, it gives CASSYRDGQETQYF.

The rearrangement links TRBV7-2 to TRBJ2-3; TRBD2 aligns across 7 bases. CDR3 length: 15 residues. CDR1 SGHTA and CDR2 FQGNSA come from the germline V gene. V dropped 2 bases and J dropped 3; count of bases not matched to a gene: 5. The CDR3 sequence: CASSLRGVKTDTQYF. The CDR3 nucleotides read TGTGCCAGCAGCTTACGGGGGGTGAAAACAGATACGCAGTATTTT.

The CDR3 reads CASSLGGGRETQYF. In DNA, the CDR3 is TGTGCCAGCAGCTTGGGAGGGGGACGAGAGACCCAGTACTTC. V is TRBV5-6 and J is TRBJ2-5, with D possibly matching TRBD1 (6 bases). This CDR3 is 14 amino acids long. Looked up from germline, CDR1 is SGHDT and CDR2 is YYEEEE. V was shortened by 0 bases and J by 4 bases, with 10 bases between the two germline ends.

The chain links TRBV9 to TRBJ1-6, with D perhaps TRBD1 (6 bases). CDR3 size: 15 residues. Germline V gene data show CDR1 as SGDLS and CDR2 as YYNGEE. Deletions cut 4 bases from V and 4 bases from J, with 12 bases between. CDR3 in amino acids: CASSYQGGYNSPLHF. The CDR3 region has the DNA TGTGCCAGCAGCTACCAAGGGGGGTATAATTCACCCCTCCACTTT.

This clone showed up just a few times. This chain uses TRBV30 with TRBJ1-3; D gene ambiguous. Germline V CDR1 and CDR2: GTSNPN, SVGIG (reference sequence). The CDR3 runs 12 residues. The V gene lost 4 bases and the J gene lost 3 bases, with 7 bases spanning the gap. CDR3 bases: TGTGCCTGGAAGAGTATTGGAAACACCATATATTTT. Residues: CAWKSIGNTIYF.